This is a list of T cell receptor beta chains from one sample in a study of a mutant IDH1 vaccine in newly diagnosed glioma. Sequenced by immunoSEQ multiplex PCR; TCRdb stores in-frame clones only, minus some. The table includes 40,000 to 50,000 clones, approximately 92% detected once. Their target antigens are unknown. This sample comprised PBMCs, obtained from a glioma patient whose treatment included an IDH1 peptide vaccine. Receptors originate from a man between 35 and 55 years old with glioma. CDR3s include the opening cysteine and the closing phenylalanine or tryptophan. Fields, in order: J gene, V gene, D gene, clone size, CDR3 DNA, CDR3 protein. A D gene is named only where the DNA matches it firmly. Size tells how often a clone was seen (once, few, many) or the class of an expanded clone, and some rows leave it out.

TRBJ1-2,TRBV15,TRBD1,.,TGTGCCACCAGCAGAGATCTCGGGACAGTTACTAACTATGGCTACACCTTC,CATSRDLGTVTNYGYTF
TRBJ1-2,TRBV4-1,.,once,TGCGCCAGCAGCCAACATTACACTAACTATGGCTACACCTTC,CASSQHYTNYGYTF
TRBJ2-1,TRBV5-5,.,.,TGTGCCAGCAGTTCAACGCGGACTTTTAATGAGCAGTTCTTC,CASSSTRTFNEQFF
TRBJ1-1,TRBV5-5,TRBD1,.,TGTGCCAGCAGCCGGGAACAGGGGGCGGGCACTGAAGCTTTCTTT,CASSREQGAGTEAFF
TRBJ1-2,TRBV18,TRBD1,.,TGTGCCAGCTCAACAGACAGGGGTGGCTACACCTTC,CASSTDRGGYTF
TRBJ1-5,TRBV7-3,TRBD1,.,TGTGCCAGCAGCAAAACAGGGGGCAGCAATCAGCCCCAGCATTTT,CASSKTGGSNQPQHF
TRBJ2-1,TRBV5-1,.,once,TGCGCCAGCACGTCGGGGAGTGAGCAGTTCTTC,CASTSGSEQFF
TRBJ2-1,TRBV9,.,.,TGTGCCAGCAGCACCTCATATAGGACAAATGAGCAGTTCTTC,CASSTSYRTNEQFF
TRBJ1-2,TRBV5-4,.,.,TGTGCCAGCAGTAAAGGGGAGGACTATGGCTACACCTTC,CASSKGEDYGYTF
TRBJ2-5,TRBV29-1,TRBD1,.,TGCAGCGTCAAGGGACAGGAGGAGACCCAGTACTTC,CSVKGQEETQYF
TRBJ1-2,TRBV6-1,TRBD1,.,TGTGCCAGCAGTGGTGGGACAGGGAGGTTCCAGGGCAATGGCTACACCTTC,CASSGGTGRFQGNGYTF
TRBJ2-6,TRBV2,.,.,TGTGCCAGCACCATGATCTCTGGGGCCAACGTCCTGACTTTC,CASTMISGANVLTF
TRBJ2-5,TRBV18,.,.,TGTGCCAGCTCACCAGGGCCCATGAGGACCCAGTACTTC,CASSPGPMRTQYF
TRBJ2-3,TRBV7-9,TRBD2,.,TGTGCCAGCAGCTTATGGGGGGGTGTTGGAGATACGCAGTATTTT,CASSLWGGVGDTQYF
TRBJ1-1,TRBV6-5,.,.,TGTGCCAGCAGCTACTCGACCACAGGGAACGAAGCTTTCTTT,CASSYSTTGNEAFF
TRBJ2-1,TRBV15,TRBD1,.,TGTGCCACCAGCACCGGGACAGGGAAAAATGAGCAGTTCTTC,CATSTGTGKNEQFF
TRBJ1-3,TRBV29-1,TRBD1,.,TGCAGCGGGAGGGATTCCGGGACAGAGGGAAACACCATATATTTT,CSGRDSGTEGNTIYF
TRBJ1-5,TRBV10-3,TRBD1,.,TGTGCCATCAGTGAGAACAGGGGAGGCAATCAGCCCCAGCATTTT,CAISENRGGNQPQHF
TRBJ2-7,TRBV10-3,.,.,TGTGCCATCAGTGAGGGACCCTCAGATGTGTACGAGCAGTACTTC,CAISEGPSDVYEQYF
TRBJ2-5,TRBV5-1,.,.,TGCGCCAGCAGCTTGGCCGCTCAGGGGCCTCAAGAGACCCAGTACTTC,CASSLAAQGPQETQYF
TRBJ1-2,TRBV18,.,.,TGTGCCAGCTCACCACTGAGCGGGGGGCAGGGCTATGGCTACACCTTC,CASSPLSGGQGYGYTF
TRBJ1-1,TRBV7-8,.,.,TGTGCCAGCAGCCTGGACAGCAACACTGAAGCTTTCTTT,CASSLDSNTEAFF
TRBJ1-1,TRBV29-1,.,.,TGCAGCGTTGACCAGGGGAACACTGAAGCTTTCTTT,CSVDQGNTEAFF
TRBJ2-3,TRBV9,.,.,TGTGCCAGCAGCGTAGCGGGTCGGGTATTCACAGATACGCAGTATTTT,CASSVAGRVFTDTQYF
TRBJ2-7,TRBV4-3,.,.,TGCGCCAGCAGCCCGATATCGGGTCCCAGTTCTACGTCCGAGCAGTACTTC,CASSPISGPSSTSEQYF
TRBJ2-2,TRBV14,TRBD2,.,TGTGCCAGCAGCCAATATTTCCGGGCTAGCGGGAGAGGCACCGGGGAGCTGTTTTTT,CASSQYFRASGRGTGELFF
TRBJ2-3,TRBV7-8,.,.,TGTGCCAGCAGCTTAGGGCCCCTAGATACGCAGTATTTT,CASSLGPLDTQYF
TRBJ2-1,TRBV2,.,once,TGTGCCAGCAGTGAAGCGCCCCACGACGGAGACTACAATGAGCAGTTCTTC,CASSEAPHDGDYNEQFF
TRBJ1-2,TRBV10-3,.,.,TGTGCCATCCGGCGGCAGGGGTTTTTCTATGGCTACACCTTC,CAIRRQGFFYGYTF
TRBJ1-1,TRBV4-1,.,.,TGCGCCAGCAGCAGGGGCAGGGAGAACACTGAAGCTTTCTTT,CASSRGRENTEAFF
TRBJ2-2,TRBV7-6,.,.,TGTGCCAGCAGCTTACAGGGGAGTAAGGTTTACACCGGGGAGCTGTTTTTT,CASSLQGSKVYTGELFF
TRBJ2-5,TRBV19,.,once,TGTGCCAGTAGTAGGTATGCAGAGACCCAGTACTTC,CASSRYAETQYF
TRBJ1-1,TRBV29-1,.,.,TGCAGCGTTTCGAGGGGCGGCGGAGCTTTCTTT,CSVSRGGGAFF
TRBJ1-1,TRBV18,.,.,TGTGCCAGCTCACCGCGGTTGATCAGGGACACTGAAGCTTTCTTT,CASSPRLIRDTEAFF
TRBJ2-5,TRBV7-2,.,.,TGTGCCAGCAGCTTCCAGGGGACCCAAGAGACCCAGTACTTC,CASSFQGTQETQYF
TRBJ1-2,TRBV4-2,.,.,TGTGCCAGCAGCCGAGAGACAGCACCTAACTATGGCTACACCTTC,CASSRETAPNYGYTF
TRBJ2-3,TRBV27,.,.,TGTGCCAGCAGTTTCCGGGGAGATACGCAGTATTTT,CASSFRGDTQYF
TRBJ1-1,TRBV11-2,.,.,TGTGCCAGCAGCTTCAGGACTCTGATGAACACTGAAGCTTTCTTT,CASSFRTLMNTEAFF
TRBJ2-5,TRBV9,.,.,TGTGCCAGCAGCGTAAATTGGGGGCAAGAGACCCAGTACTTC,CASSVNWGQETQYF
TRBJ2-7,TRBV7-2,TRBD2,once,TGTGCCAGCAGCTCGGCTAGCGGGAGGGGCTACGAGCAGTACTTC,CASSSASGRGYEQYF
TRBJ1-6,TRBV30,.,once,TGTGCCTGGAGTGTACGGCAGGGATTGTCACCCCTCCACTTT,CAWSVRQGLSPLHF
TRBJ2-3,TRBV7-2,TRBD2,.,TGTGCCAGCAGCTCTCGGCGCCTAGCGGGAGGGCGGGATACGCAGTATTTT,CASSSRRLAGGRDTQYF
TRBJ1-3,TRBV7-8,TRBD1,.,TGTGCCAGCAGCTTTACTACAGGGGCTGGAAACACCATATATTTT,CASSFTTGAGNTIYF
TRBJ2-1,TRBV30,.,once,TGTGCCTGGAGTGTACGGCGTACAGGGAATGAGCAGTTCTTC,CAWSVRRTGNEQFF
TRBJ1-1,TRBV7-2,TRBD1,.,TGTGCCAGCAGCGGACAGGGGCCCGGTACTGAAGCTTTCTTT,CASSGQGPGTEAFF